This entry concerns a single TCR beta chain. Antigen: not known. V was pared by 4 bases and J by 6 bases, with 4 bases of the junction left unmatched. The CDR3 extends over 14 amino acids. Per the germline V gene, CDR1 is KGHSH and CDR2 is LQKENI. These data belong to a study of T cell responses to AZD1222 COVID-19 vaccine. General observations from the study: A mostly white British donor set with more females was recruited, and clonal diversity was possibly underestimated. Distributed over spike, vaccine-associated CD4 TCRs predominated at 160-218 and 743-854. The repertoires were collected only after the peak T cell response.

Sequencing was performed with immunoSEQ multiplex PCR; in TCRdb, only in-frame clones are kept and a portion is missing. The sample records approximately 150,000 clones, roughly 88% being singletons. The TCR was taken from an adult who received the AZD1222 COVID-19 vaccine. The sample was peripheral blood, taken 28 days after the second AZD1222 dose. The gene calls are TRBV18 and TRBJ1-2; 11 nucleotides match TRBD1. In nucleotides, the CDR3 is TGTGCCAGCTCACATGGGACAGGGGGAGATGGCTACACCTTC. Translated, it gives CASSHGTGGDGYTF.